Below, one T cell receptor beta chain is given with its context. The data were taken from a study of T cells after yellow fever vaccination. Whole-study context: SMART-Seq v4 Ultra Low Input prepared libraries from low-cell fractions.

Trimming stripped 4 bases from V and 0 bases from J, with 16 bases between. Germline CDR1 and CDR2: SEHNR and FQNEAQ (reference sequence). The CDR3 covers 18 residues. Universal primer sites and UMIs were introduced during 5'RACE template-switching synthesis of TCR cDNA. TCRdb reprocessed the 5' RACE reads via MiXCR and lists one record per CDR3 protein. The table has about 120,000 distinct CDR3 sequences, 13% to 15% seen once; the top ten hold around 46%. The sequencing used CD8+ T cells sorted from PBMCs, collected 5 days after the yellow fever booster vaccination. J is TRBJ2-6 and V is TRBV7-9; no definite D call. This clonotype was sampled from a man younger than 30 who received the YFV17D yellow fever vaccine. In DNA, the CDR3 is TGTGCCAGCAGCTCCGCATTTTATGCCAACTCTGGGGCCAACGTCCTGACTTTC. It translates to CASSSAFYANSGANVLTF.